This TCR beta chain is from a study of type 1 regulatory T cells. Study information: T-allo10 is an in vitro-generated, Tr1-enriched CD4 T cell product specific for alloantigen.

MiXCR, run by TCRdb on the reads, gives a single entry per CDR3 protein. This table holds tens of thousands of distinct CDR3 sequences, around 21% found once. Study-level results: Compared with non-type 1 regulatory T cells, type 1 regulatory T cells showed a more restricted TCR repertoire.

This clonotype was recorded a few times. Antigen unknown. Sequences were obtained from cultured type 1 regulatory T (Tr1) cells, either the whole culture or a sorted fraction (not recorded which). This clonotype was sampled from a human donor in good health.

CDR3 in amino acids: CASSLGGGNQPQHF. The CDR3 nucleotides are TGCGCCAGCAGCTTGGGAGGGGGGAATCAGCCCCAGCATTTT. The chain is built from TRBV5-1 and TRBJ1-5; tentative D call: TRBD1 (6 bases). The length of the CDR3 is 14 residues. The germline V gene has CDR1 SGHRS and CDR2 YFSETQ. Trimming took off 0 bases at V and 4 bases at J, with 8 bases between the two ends.